The 5 T cell receptor beta chains presented below share a single source sample, sequenced in a study of CD8+CD57+ T cells in acquired aplastic anemia. Genomic DNA served as template for TCR beta VDJ and CDR3 profiling. TCRdb processed the reads anew with MiXCR; each CDR3 protein has one entry. This sample has about 70,000 distinct CDR3 sequences, with 54% found just once. Sequenced sample: sorted CD4+, CD8+, or CD8+CD57+ T cells (not recorded which) from PBMCs. The origin of the receptors is a human donor in good health, serving as a control.

The chain combines TRBV2 with TRBJ2-7; TRBD1 agrees at 7 bases. CDR1 and CDR2 from the germline V gene are SNHLY and FYNNEI. V shed 5 bases, J shed 3 bases, and the junction held 1 base outside the gene matches. The CDR3 loop spans 12 amino acids. In nucleotides, the CDR3 is TGTGCCAGCAGTCGGGACAGCTACGAGCAGTACTTC. It yields the protein CASSRDSYEQYF.

Ten or more counts support this clonotype. The chain uses TRBV27 and TRBJ1-1; D call uncertain. Deletions cut 1 base from V and 2 bases from J, with 8 bases between. Germline lookup yields CDR1 MNHEY and CDR2 SMNVEV (reference sequence). The CDR3 sequence is 14 residues long. The CDR3 loop is CASSLFEGNTEAFF. CDR3 bases: TGTGCCAGCAGTTTATTCGAAGGAAACACTGAAGCTTTCTTT.

The CDR3 nucleotides are TGCAGTGCGTCCCCGACTAGCGGGCCCTACAATGAGCAGTTCTTC. Translated: CSASPTSGPYNEQFF. This rearrangement joins TRBV20-1 to TRBJ2-1, with 10 nucleotides matching TRBD2. CDR1 and CDR2 from the germline V gene are DFQATT and SNEGSKA (reference sequence). V was clipped by 6 bases and J by 2 bases; unmatched bases: 7. The CDR3 sequence is 15 residues long.

This clonotype was seen ten or more times. The V call is TRBV27, the J call TRBJ1-5; no definite D call. In germline, CDR1 is MNHEY, CDR2 SMNVEV (reference sequence). Trimming cost V 4 bases and J 0 bases, with 10 bases left between them. CDR3 length: 15 amino acids. The CDR3 bases are TGTGCCAGCAGTTATTCGTACCATAGCAATCAGCCCCAGCATTTT. As protein: CASSYSYHSNQPQHF.

This clonotype occurred many times. This chain links TRBV7-9 with TRBJ2-1; D is undetermined. V shed 0 bases and J shed 5 bases, with 11 bases lying between them. Germline V CDR1 and CDR2: SEHNR, FQNEAQ (reference sequence). The CDR3 totals 15 residues. CDR3: CASSLAGILNNEQFF. The DNA for the CDR3 is TGTGCCAGCAGCTTAGCGGGGATTCTAAACAATGAGCAGTTCTTC.